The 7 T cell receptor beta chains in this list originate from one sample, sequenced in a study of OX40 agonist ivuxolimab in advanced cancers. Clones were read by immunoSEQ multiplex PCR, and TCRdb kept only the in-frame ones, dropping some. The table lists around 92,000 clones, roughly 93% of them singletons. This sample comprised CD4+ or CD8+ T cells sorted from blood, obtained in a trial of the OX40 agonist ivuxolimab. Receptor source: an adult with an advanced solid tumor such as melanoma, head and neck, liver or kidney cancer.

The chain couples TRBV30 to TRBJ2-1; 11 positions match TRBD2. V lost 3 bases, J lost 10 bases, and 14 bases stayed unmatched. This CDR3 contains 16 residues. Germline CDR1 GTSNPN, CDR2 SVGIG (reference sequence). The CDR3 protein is CAWRGGTSGGKREQFF. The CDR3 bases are TGTGCCTGGAGGGGGGGGACTAGCGGAGGAAAGCGAGAGCAGTTCTTC.

The CDR3 DNA follows: TGTGCCAGCAGTTTCCAGCTAGCGGGGTACTCCTACAATGAGCAGTTCTTC. Amino acids: CASSFQLAGYSYNEQFF. J is TRBJ2-1 and V is TRBV28; 9 bases fit TRBD2. From germline, CDR1 is MDHEN and CDR2 SYDVKM. The trim removed 3 bases at V and 0 bases at J, leaving 6 bases unmatched. This CDR3 has 17 amino acids.

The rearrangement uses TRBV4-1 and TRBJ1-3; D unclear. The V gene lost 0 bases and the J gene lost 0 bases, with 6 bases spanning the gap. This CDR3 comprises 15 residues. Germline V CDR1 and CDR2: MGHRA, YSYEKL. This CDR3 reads CASSQDQHSGNTIYF. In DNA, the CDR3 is TGCGCCAGCAGCCAAGATCAACACTCTGGAAACACCATATATTTT.

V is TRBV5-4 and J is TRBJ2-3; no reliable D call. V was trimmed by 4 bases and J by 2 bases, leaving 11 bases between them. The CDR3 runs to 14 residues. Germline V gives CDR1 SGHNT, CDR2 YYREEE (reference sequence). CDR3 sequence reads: CASSLDHATDTQYF. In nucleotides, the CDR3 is TGTGCCAGCAGCCTGGATCATGCCACAGATACGCAGTATTTT.

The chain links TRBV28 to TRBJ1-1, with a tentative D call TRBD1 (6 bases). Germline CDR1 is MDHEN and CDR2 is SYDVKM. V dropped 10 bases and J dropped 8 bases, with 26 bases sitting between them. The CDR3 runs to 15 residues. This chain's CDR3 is CATARRPGQGEEAFF. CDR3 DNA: TGTGCCACCGCACGTAGACCGGGACAAGGAGAAGAAGCTTTCTTT.

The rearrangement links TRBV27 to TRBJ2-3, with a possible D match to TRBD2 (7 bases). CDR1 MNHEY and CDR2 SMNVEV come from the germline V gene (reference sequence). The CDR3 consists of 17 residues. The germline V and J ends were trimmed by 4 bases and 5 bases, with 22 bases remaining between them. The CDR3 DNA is TGTGCCAGCAGTTCCCTCCTCCGGGGGGCTTTGGGAGATACGCAGTATTTT. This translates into CASSSLLRGALGDTQYF.

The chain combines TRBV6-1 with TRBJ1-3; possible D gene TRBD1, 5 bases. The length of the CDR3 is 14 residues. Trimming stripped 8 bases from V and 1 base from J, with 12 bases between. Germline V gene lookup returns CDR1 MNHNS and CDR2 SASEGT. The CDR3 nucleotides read TGTGCCAGCCCAGCTCAGGGATCTGGAAACACCATATATTTT. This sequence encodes CASPAQGSGNTIYF.